These T cell receptor beta chains were read from a single sample in a study of T cell responses to AZD1222 COVID-19 vaccine. This table comes from immunoSEQ multiplex PCR, and its TCRdb copy is limited to in-frame clones, with some not included. This sample has fewer than 200,000 clones, with more than 80% found just once. This specimen was peripheral blood, taken 28 days after the second dose of the MenACWY control vaccine. The receptors come from an adult who received the MenACWY meningococcal vaccine as a control. Each CDR3 is given with its conserved first and last residue. D genes are given only for firm matches. Expanded clones are given a class, and other clones once, few, many or no size at all.

TGTGCCAGCAGTAATTACAATCAGCCCCAGCATTTT CASSNYNQPQHF NA TRBJ1-5 TRBV6-6 NA
TGTGCCAGCAGCCAAGAGGGGCCGTGGGGCACAGATACGCAGTATTTT CASSQEGPWGTDTQYF NA TRBJ2-3 TRBV14 NA
TGTGCCACCAGCTATTCATATCCTACGGACAAGAGCTCTGGAAACACCATATATTTT CATSYSYPTDKSSGNTIYF few TRBJ1-3 TRBV15 NA
TGTGCCAGCAGCTTAGGTCCTGGGCCAAGCGGGACCACACGGGAGCAGTTCTTC CASSLGPGPSGTTREQFF NA TRBJ2-1 TRBV7-6 TRBD2
TGTGCCAGCAGCGTAGGTTCAGGGAACACTGAAGCTTTCTTT CASSVGSGNTEAFF NA TRBJ1-1 TRBV9 NA
TGCGCCAGCAGTGAGGCGGCCACCTTTCTGGATACGCAGTATTTT CASSEAATFLDTQYF NA TRBJ2-3 TRBV10-1 NA
TGTGCCAGCCAATACGGTCCGGGAGGGCTCTACGAGCAGTACTTC CASQYGPGGLYEQYF NA TRBJ2-7 TRBV19 TRBD2
TGTGCCAGCAGCGTCATGACAGGGGACTATGGCTACACCTTC CASSVMTGDYGYTF NA TRBJ1-2 TRBV5-6 TRBD1
TGCAGTGCTAGTGCTGCGGGAGGTGTTGCAGATACGCAGTATTTT CSASAAGGVADTQYF NA TRBJ2-3 TRBV20-1 TRBD2
TGTGCCACCAGTGACCCCCGGTTTGCTGGCCAGCAGTTCTTC CATSDPRFAGQQFF NA TRBJ2-1 TRBV24-1 NA
TGTGCCAGCTCACCACCGGGTCAGCCCCAGCATTTT CASSPPGQPQHF NA TRBJ1-5 TRBV18 NA
TGTGCCACCAGTGATTCTAGCGTTAGATCCTACGAGCAGTACTTC CATSDSSVRSYEQYF NA TRBJ2-7 TRBV24-1 NA
TGTGCCAGCAGTTTTAGGGGACATAGTAATTCACCCCTCCACTTT CASSFRGHSNSPLHF once TRBJ1-6 TRBV27 NA
TGTGCCAGCAGTGGCACCCTAAGGGGAGGCTACACCTTC CASSGTLRGGYTF NA TRBJ1-2 TRBV28 NA
TGTGCCAGCAGTTTATTTACAGGGATGACTTTCTTT CASSLFTGMTFF NA TRBJ1-1 TRBV28 NA
TGTGCCAGCAGCCCGAACAGTGGTTATAGCAATCAGCCCCAGCATTTT CASSPNSGYSNQPQHF once TRBJ1-5 TRBV7-2 NA
TGTGCCAGCAGCTGGACTAGCGGGCTGGGTAGCTCCTACGAGCAGTACTTC CASSWTSGLGSSYEQYF NA TRBJ2-7 TRBV27 TRBD2
TGCGCCAGCAGCCAGGGGCATCGGAGCTATTCACCCCTCCACTTT CASSQGHRSYSPLHF NA TRBJ1-6 TRBV5-1 NA
TGTGCCAGCAGTTACGCAGGGATTTTCTATGGCTACACCTTC CASSYAGIFYGYTF once TRBJ1-2 TRBV6-5 NA
TGTGCCAGCAGTGAAGATTATATCCCCCCCAGGGCTGATGGCTACACCTTC CASSEDYIPPRADGYTF NA TRBJ1-2 TRBV2 NA
TGTGCCAGCAGTCCCATCTGGACAGGGGCGGAGACCCAGTACTTC CASSPIWTGAETQYF NA TRBJ2-5 TRBV6-5 TRBD1
TGTGCCAGCAGTTACGAAGACCGTGAAAAACTGTTTTTT CASSYEDREKLFF NA TRBJ1-4 TRBV6-5 NA
TGTGCCAGCAGCTTAGGGCGGGAGGGCCTAACAGATACGCAGTATTTT CASSLGREGLTDTQYF NA TRBJ2-3 TRBV11-1 TRBD2
TGTGCCAGCAGTGACCTGAAGAGGGGACGATTGAGCTATGGCTACACCTTC CASSDLKRGRLSYGYTF NA TRBJ1-2 TRBV6-1 NA
TGTGCCAGCAGTGTATCATCAGGGATCGGGGGCTACACCTTC CASSVSSGIGGYTF NA TRBJ1-2 TRBV25-1 NA
TGTGCCAGCAGTTTATTATACGCGGCGGGAGATACGCAGTATTTT CASSLLYAAGDTQYF NA TRBJ2-3 TRBV27 NA
TGTGCCAGCAGCCAAGATTTACGCAGGGAAAGTTCACCCCTCCACTTT CASSQDLRRESSPLHF NA TRBJ1-6 TRBV4-2 NA
TGTGCCAGCAGCTCATTTGTGGGAGCGAACACCGGGGAGCTGTTTTTT CASSSFVGANTGELFF NA TRBJ2-2 TRBV7-3 NA
TGTGCCTGGAGTATAGGACTAATAAATGACGAGCAGTACTTC CAWSIGLINDEQYF NA TRBJ2-7 TRBV30 NA
TGTGCCACCACCGAAGCCGCCGTGTACTCTGGGGCCAACGTCCTGACTTTC CATTEAAVYSGANVLTF NA TRBJ2-6 TRBV15 NA
TGTGCCAGTAGTATTTCCACCGGGACAGGGGGCGTTGGCTACACCTTC CASSISTGTGGVGYTF NA TRBJ1-2 TRBV19 TRBD1
TGTGCCAGCTCACCTAATAGGGAACAGGCGGTTGAAGCTTTCTTT CASSPNREQAVEAFF NA TRBJ1-1 TRBV18 NA
TGCGCCAGCAGTGATTACAATGAGCAGTTCTTC CASSDYNEQFF NA TRBJ2-1 TRBV10-2 NA
TGCAGCGTTGACGGGCCCGCGTTATATGGCTACACCTTC CSVDGPALYGYTF NA TRBJ1-2 TRBV29-1 NA
TGTGCCAGCGCCTCAGGGGACTATGGCTACACCTTC CASASGDYGYTF NA TRBJ1-2 TRBV7-9 NA
TGTGCCAGTGCTTGGCGGGAGTATAGTGAAAATGAGCAGTTCTTC CASAWREYSENEQFF NA TRBJ2-1 TRBV19 TRBD2
TGTGCCAGCAGAGACAGGGATGGCTACACCTTC CASRDRDGYTF once TRBJ1-2 TRBV6-1 TRBD1
TGCGCCAGCAGTGAGCCCACAGGTGTCAGGGATCAGCCCCAGCATTTT CASSEPTGVRDQPQHF NA TRBJ1-5 TRBV10-2 NA
TGTGCCAGCAGTTCAAAGACCGGGACATGGAGCAATCAGCCCCAGCATTTT CASSSKTGTWSNQPQHF NA TRBJ1-5 TRBV28 NA
TGTGCCAGCTCACCGTTCGGCGGGAGCTCCTACAATGAGCAGTTCTTC CASSPFGGSSYNEQFF NA TRBJ2-1 TRBV18 TRBD2
TGTGCCAGTAGGGTAAGGGGGAGCTTAACAGATACGCAGTATTTT CASRVRGSLTDTQYF NA TRBJ2-3 TRBV19 NA
TGTGCCAGCAGCGTCACAGGGAGGGGAGATGAAAAACTGTTTTTT CASSVTGRGDEKLFF once TRBJ1-4 TRBV9 NA
TGTGCCAGCAGCTTATATGGCCAAAACACAGATACGCAGTATTTT CASSLYGQNTDTQYF once TRBJ2-3 TRBV7-3 NA
TGTGCCAGCAGCCAAGAAGGGGCTAGCGGGAGGGCCCAGTTCTTC CASSQEGASGRAQFF NA TRBJ2-1 TRBV4-2 TRBD2
TGTGCCAGCAGTTCCATGACGGTTAACACTGAAGCTTTCTTT CASSSMTVNTEAFF NA TRBJ1-1 TRBV28 NA
TGTGCCAGCAGTTTATCTTTGGGACCAGGGGTGACCGGGGAGCTGTTTTTT CASSLSLGPGVTGELFF NA TRBJ2-2 TRBV27 NA
TGCGCCAGCAGCTACGATTACGAGCAGTACTTC CASSYDYEQYF NA TRBJ2-7 TRBV5-1 NA
TGCGCCAGCAGCCAAGACAGGAGCCAGGGGAACTATGGCTACACCTTC CASSQDRSQGNYGYTF NA TRBJ1-2 TRBV4-3 NA
TGTGCCAGCACATCCGCGGGGATCACCGGGGAGCTGTTTTTT CASTSAGITGELFF NA TRBJ2-2 TRBV28 NA
TGTGCCAGCAGCCCGGGACAGCACAACTACGAGCAGTACTTC CASSPGQHNYEQYF NA TRBJ2-7 TRBV7-2 TRBD1
TGTGCCAGCCGGGAAGCGGGGGTATTGGAGCAGTACTTC CASREAGVLEQYF NA TRBJ2-7 TRBV3-1/TRBV3-2 TRBD2
TGTGCCAGCTCACCTCCGGGACAGGGAAGCGCATATGGCTACACCTTC CASSPPGQGSAYGYTF NA TRBJ1-2 TRBV18 TRBD1
TGTGCCAGCCGGGAACTGACGAACACTGAAGCTTTCTTT CASRELTNTEAFF NA TRBJ1-1 TRBV2 NA
TGTGCCAGCAGTTCAGGGGCGAACACTGAAGCTTTCTTT CASSSGANTEAFF NA TRBJ1-1 TRBV6-4 NA
TGTGCCAGTAGTATGGGGGGTTTTGGAAACACCATATATTTT CASSMGGFGNTIYF NA TRBJ1-3 TRBV19 NA
TGTGCCAGCAGCCAGGACAGCCCCTATGGCTACACCTTC CASSQDSPYGYTF few TRBJ1-2 TRBV5-4 NA
TGTGCCAGCAGCGTCTTCGGCGGTGAAGCTTTCTTT CASSVFGGEAFF few TRBJ1-1 TRBV9 NA
TGCGCCAGCAGCTTGGGGGCGACAGAAGCTTTCTTT CASSLGATEAFF NA TRBJ1-1 TRBV5-1 NA
TGTGCCATCAGGCGACAGGGACCGGACACTGAAGCTTTCTTT CAIRRQGPDTEAFF NA TRBJ1-1 TRBV10-3 TRBD1